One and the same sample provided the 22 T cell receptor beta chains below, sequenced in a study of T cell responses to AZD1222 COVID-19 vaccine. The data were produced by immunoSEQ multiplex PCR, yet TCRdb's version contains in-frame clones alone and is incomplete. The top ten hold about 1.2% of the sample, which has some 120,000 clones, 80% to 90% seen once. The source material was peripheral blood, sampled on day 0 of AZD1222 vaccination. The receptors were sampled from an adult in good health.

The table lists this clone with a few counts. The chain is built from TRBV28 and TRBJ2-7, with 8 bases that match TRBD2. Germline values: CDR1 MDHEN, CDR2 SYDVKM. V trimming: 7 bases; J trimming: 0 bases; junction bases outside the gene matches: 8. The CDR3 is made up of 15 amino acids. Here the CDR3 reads CASNGGGGSSYEQYF. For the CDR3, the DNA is TGTGCCAGCAACGGGGGGGGTGGAAGCTCCTACGAGCAGTACTTC.

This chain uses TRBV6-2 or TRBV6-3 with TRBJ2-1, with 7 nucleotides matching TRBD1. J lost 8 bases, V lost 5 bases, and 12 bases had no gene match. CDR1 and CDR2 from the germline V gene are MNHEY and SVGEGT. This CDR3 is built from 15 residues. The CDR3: CASSTWSRGGDEQFF. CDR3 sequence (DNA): TGTGCCAGCAGTACTTGGTCCAGAGGGGGCGATGAGCAGTTCTTC.

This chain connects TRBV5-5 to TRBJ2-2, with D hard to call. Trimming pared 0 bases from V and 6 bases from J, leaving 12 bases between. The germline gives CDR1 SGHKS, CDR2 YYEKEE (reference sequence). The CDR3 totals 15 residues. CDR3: CASSLDSNYAGELFF. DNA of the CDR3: TGTGCCAGCAGCTTGGACAGCAATTACGCCGGGGAGCTGTTTTTT.

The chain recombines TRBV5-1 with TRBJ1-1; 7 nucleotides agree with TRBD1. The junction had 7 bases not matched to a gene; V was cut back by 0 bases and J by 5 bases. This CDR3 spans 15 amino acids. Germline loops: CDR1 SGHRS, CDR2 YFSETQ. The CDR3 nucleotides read TGCGCCAGCAGCTTGGAGCAGGGGGGTAGGACTGAAGCTTTCTTT. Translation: CASSLEQGGRTEAFF. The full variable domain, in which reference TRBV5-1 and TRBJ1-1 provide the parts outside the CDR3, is KAGVTQTPRYLIKTRGQQVTLSCSPISGHRSVSWYQQTPGQGLQFLFEYFSETQRNKGNFPGRFSGRQFSNSRSEMNVSTLELGDSALYLCASSLEQGGRTEAFFGQGTRLTVV.

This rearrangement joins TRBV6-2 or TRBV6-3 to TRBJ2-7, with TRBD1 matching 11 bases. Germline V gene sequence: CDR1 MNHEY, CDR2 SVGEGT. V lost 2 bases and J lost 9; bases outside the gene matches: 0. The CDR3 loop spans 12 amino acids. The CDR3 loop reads CASSYGTGGQYF. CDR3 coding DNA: TGTGCCAGCAGTTACGGGACAGGGGGGCAGTACTTC.

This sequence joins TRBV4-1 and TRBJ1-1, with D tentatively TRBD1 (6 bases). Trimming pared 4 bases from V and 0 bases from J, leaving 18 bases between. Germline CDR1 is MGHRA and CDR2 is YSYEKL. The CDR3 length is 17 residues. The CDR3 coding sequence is TGCGCCAGCAGCCTGGGGGCCAGTCGGGGGATGAACACTGAAGCTTTCTTT. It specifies CASSLGASRGMNTEAFF.

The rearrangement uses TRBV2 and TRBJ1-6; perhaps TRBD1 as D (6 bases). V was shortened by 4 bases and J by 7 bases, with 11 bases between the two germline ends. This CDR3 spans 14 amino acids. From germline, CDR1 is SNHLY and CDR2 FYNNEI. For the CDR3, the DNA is TGTGCCAGCAGTGCGGACAGCCCAAATTCACCCCTCCACTTT. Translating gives CASSADSPNSPLHF.

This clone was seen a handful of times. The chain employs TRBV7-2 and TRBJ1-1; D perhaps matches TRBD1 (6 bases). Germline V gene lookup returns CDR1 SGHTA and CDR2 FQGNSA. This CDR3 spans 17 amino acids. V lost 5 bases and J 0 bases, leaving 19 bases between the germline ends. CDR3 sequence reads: CASSGGREKIMNTEAFF. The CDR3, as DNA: TGTGCCAGCAGCGGGGGCCGGGAGAAGATCATGAACACTGAAGCTTTCTTT.

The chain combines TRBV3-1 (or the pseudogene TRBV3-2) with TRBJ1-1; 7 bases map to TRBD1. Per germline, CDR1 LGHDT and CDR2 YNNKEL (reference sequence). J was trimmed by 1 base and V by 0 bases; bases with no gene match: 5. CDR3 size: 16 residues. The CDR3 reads CASSQDPGTANTEAFF. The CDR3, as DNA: TGTGCCAGCAGCCAAGATCCCGGGACAGCGAACACTGAAGCTTTCTTT.

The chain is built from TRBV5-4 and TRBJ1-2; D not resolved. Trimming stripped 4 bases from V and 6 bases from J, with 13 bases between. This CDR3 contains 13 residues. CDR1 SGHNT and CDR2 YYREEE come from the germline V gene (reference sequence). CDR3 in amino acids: CASSRQAGDGYTF. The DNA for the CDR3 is TGTGCCAGCAGCCGCCAGGCAGGCGATGGCTACACCTTC.

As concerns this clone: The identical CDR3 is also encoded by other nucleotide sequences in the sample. The chain's CDR3 is CASSIFGGNTEAFF. The CDR3 DNA is TGTGCCAGTAGTATATTCGGGGGGAACACTGAAGCTTTCTTT. This chain links TRBV19 with TRBJ1-1, with a tentative D call TRBD1 (5 bases). The length of the CDR3 is 14 residues. CDR1 and CDR2 from the germline V gene are LNHDA and SQIVND (reference sequence). Trimming cost V 2 bases and J 1 base, with 8 bases left between them.

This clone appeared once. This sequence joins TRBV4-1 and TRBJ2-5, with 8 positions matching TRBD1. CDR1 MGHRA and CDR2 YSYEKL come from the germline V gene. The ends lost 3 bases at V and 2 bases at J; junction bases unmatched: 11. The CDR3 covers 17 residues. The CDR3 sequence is CASSQRAAGTGQETQYF. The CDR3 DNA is TGCGCCAGCAGCCAGAGAGCGGCCGGGACAGGACAAGAGACCCAGTACTTC.

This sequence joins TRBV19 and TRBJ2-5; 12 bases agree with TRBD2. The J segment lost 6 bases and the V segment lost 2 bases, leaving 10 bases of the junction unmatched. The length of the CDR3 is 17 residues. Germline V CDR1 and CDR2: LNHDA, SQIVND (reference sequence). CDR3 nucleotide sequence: TGTGCCAGTAGTATACTAGCGGGGGGGGCCTACGGGCAGACCCAGTACTTC. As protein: CASSILAGGAYGQTQYF.

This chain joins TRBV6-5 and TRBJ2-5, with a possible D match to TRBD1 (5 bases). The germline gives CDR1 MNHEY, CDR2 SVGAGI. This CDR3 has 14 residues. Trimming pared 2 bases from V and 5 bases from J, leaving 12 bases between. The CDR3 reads CASSYQGMHETQYF. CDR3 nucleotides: TGTGCCAGCAGTTACCAGGGAATGCACGAGACCCAGTACTTC.

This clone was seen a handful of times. This chain's CDR3 is CASSLSAGTAPDTQYF. The CDR3 nucleotides read TGTGCCAGCAGCTTATCAGCGGGGACGGCGCCTGATACGCAGTATTTT. V is TRBV11-2 and J is TRBJ2-3, with TRBD2 matching over 7 bases. Trimming took 2 bases from V and 6 from J; bases not matched to a gene: 11. CDR1 and CDR2 (germline): SGHAT, FQNNGV. This CDR3 region has 16 residues.

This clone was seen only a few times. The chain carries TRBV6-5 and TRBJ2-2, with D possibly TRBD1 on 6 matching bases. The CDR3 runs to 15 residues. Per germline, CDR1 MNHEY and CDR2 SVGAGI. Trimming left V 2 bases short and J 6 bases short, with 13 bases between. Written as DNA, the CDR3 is TGTGCCAGCAGTTACCTAGTACAGGGACCCGGGGAGCTGTTTTTT. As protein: CASSYLVQGPGELFF.

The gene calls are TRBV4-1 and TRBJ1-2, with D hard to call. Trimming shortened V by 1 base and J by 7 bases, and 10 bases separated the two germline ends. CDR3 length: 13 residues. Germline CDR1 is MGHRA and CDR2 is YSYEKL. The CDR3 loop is CASSQVQDGGYTF. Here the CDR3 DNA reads TGCGCCAGCAGCCAAGTTCAGGATGGTGGCTACACCTTC.

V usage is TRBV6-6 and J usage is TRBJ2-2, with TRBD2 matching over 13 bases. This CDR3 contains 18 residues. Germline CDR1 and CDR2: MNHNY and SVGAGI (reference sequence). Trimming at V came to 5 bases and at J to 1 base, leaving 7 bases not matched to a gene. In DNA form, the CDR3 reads TGTGCCAGCAGTCTTCTGGGACTAGCGGGGAAGAACACCGGGGAGCTGTTTTTT. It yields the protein CASSLLGLAGKNTGELFF.

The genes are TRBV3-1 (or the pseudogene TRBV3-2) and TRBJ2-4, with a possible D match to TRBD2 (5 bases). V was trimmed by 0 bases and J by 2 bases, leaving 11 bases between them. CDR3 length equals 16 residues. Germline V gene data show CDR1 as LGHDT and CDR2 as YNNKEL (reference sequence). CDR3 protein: CASSQDSGSPKNIQYF. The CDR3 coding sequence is TGTGCCAGCAGCCAAGATTCGGGGTCCCCCAAAAACATTCAGTACTTC.

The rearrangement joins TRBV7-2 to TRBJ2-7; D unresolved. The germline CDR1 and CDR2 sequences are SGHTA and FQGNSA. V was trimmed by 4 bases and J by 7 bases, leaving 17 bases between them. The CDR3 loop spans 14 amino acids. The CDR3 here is CASSSTHNFWEQYF. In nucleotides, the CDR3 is TGTGCCAGCAGCTCCACCCACAACTTCTGGGAGCAGTACTTC.

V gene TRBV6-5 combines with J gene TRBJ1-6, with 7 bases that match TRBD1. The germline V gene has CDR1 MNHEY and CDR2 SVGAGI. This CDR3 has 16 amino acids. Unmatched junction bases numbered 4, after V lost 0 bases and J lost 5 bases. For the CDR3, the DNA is TGTGCCAGCAGTTACTCTGGGACAGCACATAATTCACCCCTCCACTTT. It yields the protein CASSYSGTAHNSPLHF.

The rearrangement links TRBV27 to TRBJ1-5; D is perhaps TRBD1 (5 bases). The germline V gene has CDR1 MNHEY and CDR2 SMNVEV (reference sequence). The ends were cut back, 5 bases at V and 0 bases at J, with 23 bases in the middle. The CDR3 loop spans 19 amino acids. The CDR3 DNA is TGTGCCAGCAGTCCGGGAGGCAGGGTAGGTTTTGGTAGCAATCAGCCCCAGCATTTT. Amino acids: CASSPGGRVGFGSNQPQHF.